This section outlines one T cell receptor beta chain sequence together with its context. This entry comes from a study of blood T cell repertoires in COVID-19. In the study's own analysis: Quantification of nucleated cells was approximated via reference gene primer amplification. The repertoire was sequenced with immunoSEQ multiplex PCR; TCRdb's copy has only in-frame clones and lacks some. V, J and clone size reflect that table, while D and trimming were determined from the DNA. This table holds approximately 39,000 clones, approximately 87% found once. Germline V gene data show CDR1 as SGHDT and CDR2 as YYEEEE. Trimming took 4 bases from V and 0 from J, leaving 16 bases between them. The CDR3 contains 16 residues.

The receptor's source is a middle-aged man with active or convalescent COVID-19. The V and J genes are TRBV5-6 and TRBJ1-2; D perhaps matches TRBD1 (5 bases). The sample taken for sequencing was peripheral blood. This CDR3 is CASSLGPQRTNYGYTF. For the CDR3, the DNA is TGTGCCAGCAGCCTGGGGCCCCAGAGGACTAACTATGGCTACACCTTC.